A selection of T cell receptor beta chains follows, all from one sample in a study of cytomegalovirus exposure and HLA in healthy donors. The table came from immunoSEQ multiplex PCR; TCRdb's copy has only in-frame clones and leaves some out. The sample shows around 150,000 clones, approximately 78% of them seen only once. The sample comprised PBMCs. The receptor source for this set is a woman aged 18-35 years in good health and CMV-seronegative. CDR3s include the opening cysteine and the closing phenylalanine or tryptophan. D genes are given only for firm matches. Some rows have no size entry. The others give once, few or many, or a class for an expanded clone.

clone size	J gene	D gene	V gene	CDR3 protein	CDR3 DNA
few	TRBJ1-2	.	TRBV7-9	CASSRPGGDYTF	TGTGCCAGCAGCCGCCCCGGAGGGGACTACACCTTC
.	TRBJ2-5	TRBD2	TRBV7-8	CASSPQRGGLYQETQYF	TGTGCCAGCAGCCCCCAGCGGGGGGGCCTTTACCAAGAGACCCAGTACTTC
.	TRBJ2-1	TRBD2	TRBV7-3	CASSLSRTSVTYNEQFF	TGTGCCAGCAGCTTAAGTCGGACTAGCGTCACCTACAATGAGCAGTTCTTC
few	TRBJ1-4	TRBD1	TRBV9	CASSPRDSSNEKLFF	TGTGCCAGCAGCCCCCGGGACAGTTCTAATGAAAAACTGTTTTTT
.	TRBJ2-1	.	TRBV28	CASRLGLARGNEQFF	TGTGCCAGCAGGTTGGGGCTAGCTAGGGGGAATGAGCAGTTCTTC
.	TRBJ2-3	.	TRBV18	CASSQQTETDTQYF	TGTGCCAGCTCACAACAGACAGAAACAGATACGCAGTATTTT
.	TRBJ1-2	.	TRBV28	CASSRRYGGYGYTF	TGTGCCAGCAGTCGGCGTTACGGGGGCTATGGCTACACCTTC
.	TRBJ1-2	TRBD1	TRBV6-6	CASSFDRESGYTF	TGTGCCAGCAGCTTCGACAGGGAGTCCGGCTACACCTTC
.	TRBJ1-3	.	TRBV5-6	CASSLGGISGNTIYF	TGTGCCAGCAGCTTGGGGGGCATTTCTGGAAACACCATATATTTT
.	TRBJ1-2	.	TRBV10-3	CAISQSGTNYGYTF	TGTGCCATCAGCCAATCTGGGACAAACTATGGCTACACCTTC
.	TRBJ1-2	TRBD1	TRBV18	CASSPGQGNYGYTF	TGTGCCAGCTCACCCGGACAGGGCAACTATGGCTACACCTTC
.	TRBJ2-1	TRBD1	TRBV11-2	CASSLEGDRDYNEQFF	TGTGCCAGCAGCTTAGAGGGGGACAGGGATTACAATGAGCAGTTCTTC
.	TRBJ2-5	TRBD1	TRBV7-3	CASSVTGGAQTQYF	TGTGCCAGCAGCGTGACAGGGGGCGCTCAGACCCAGTACTTC
.	TRBJ2-1	TRBD2	TRBV7-3	CASSLTLAGVYNEQFF	TGTGCCAGCAGCTTAACCTTAGCGGGAGTGTACAATGAGCAGTTCTTC
once	TRBJ2-7	TRBD1	TRBV28	CASSPGQSTYEQYF	TGTGCCAGCAGTCCGGGACAGTCCACCTACGAGCAGTACTTC
.	TRBJ2-6	.	TRBV12-2	CASRLMILSRSGANVLTF	TGTGCAAGTCGCTTAATGATCCTGAGCAGGTCTGGGGCCAACGTCCTGACTTTC
once	TRBJ2-7	.	TRBV25-1	CASSPKPRQDSYEQYF	TGTGCCAGCAGTCCCAAACCCAGACAGGACTCCTACGAGCAGTACTTC
.	TRBJ2-2	.	TRBV28	CASRRTGELFF	TGTGCCAGCAGGCGGACCGGGGAGCTGTTTTTT
.	TRBJ1-1	.	TRBV5-1	CASSLWQNTEAFF	TGCGCCAGCAGCTTGTGGCAGAACACTGAAGCTTTCTTT
.	TRBJ2-7	.	TRBV5-4	CASSRTQDSSYEQYF	TGTGCCAGCAGCCGTACTCAGGACAGCTCCTACGAGCAGTACTTC
few	TRBJ1-5	.	TRBV7-6	CASSLQGYNQPQHF	TGTGCCAGCAGCTTACAGGGTTACAATCAGCCCCAGCATTTT
.	TRBJ2-7	.	TRBV19	CASSIEGWEDEQYF	TGTGCCAGTAGTATAGAGGGATGGGAGGACGAGCAGTACTTC